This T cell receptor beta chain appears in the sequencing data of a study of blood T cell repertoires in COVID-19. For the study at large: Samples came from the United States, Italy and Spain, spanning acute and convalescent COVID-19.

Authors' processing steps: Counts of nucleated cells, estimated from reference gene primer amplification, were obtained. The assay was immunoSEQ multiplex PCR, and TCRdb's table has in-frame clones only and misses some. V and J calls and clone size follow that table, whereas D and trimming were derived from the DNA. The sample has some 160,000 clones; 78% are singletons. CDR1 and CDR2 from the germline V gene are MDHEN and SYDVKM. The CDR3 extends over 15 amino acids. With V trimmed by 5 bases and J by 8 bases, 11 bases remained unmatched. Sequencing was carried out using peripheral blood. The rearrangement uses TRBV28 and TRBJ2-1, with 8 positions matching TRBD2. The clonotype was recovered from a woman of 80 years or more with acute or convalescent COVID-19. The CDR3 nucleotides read TGTGCCAGCAGTGGCCGAGGACTAGCAGTAGATGAGCAGTTCTTC. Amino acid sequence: CASSGRGLAVDEQFF.